Listed here are 15 T cell receptor beta chains from one sample, sequenced in a study of blood T cell repertoires in COVID-19. The method was immunoSEQ multiplex PCR; TCRdb's version includes in-frame clones alone and lacks a portion of them. The data show fewer than 500,000 clones, 88% seen once. The sample was PBMCs or T cells enriched from blood (not recorded which). These receptors were obtained from a woman in her 30s with acute COVID-19.

The rearrangement links TRBV5-1 to TRBJ2-1, with a weak D call TRBD1 (5 bases). The germline V gene encodes CDR1 SGHRS and CDR2 YFSETQ. The V end was cut by 0 bases, the J end by 0 bases, with 7 bases between. The CDR3 sequence is 15 residues long. This CDR3 reads CASSLGGPSYNEQFF. The CDR3 DNA sequence: TGCGCCAGCAGCTTGGGGGGCCCCTCCTACAATGAGCAGTTCTTC. Together with reference TRBV5-1 and TRBJ2-1, the CDR3 gives the full variable domain: KAGVTQTPRYLIKTRGQQVTLSCSPISGHRSVSWYQQTPGQGLQFLFEYFSETQRNKGNFPGRFSGRQFSNSRSEMNVSTLELGDSALYLCASSLGGPSYNEQFFGPGTRLTVL.

This clone came up once. The CDR3, as DNA: TGTGCCAGCGGAACCACAGGGGGCGCCACCAAAAACATTCAGTACTTC. It encodes CASGTTGGATKNIQYF. The genes are TRBV28 and TRBJ2-4, with 9 positions matching TRBD1. This CDR3 region has 16 residues. CDR1 is MDHEN, CDR2 SYDVKM, per germline. V lost 8 bases to trimming and J lost 2 bases; unmatched junction nucleotides: 10. Using reference TRBV28 and TRBJ2-4 for the parts outside the CDR3, the full variable domain is DVKVTQSSRYLVKRTGEKVFLECVQDMDHENMFWYRQDPGLGLRLIYFSYDVKMKEKGDIPEGYSVSREKKERFSLILESASTNQTSMYLCASGTTGGATKNIQYFGAGTRLSVL.

This chain uses TRBV7-3 with TRBJ2-5, with 8 bases lining up with TRBD2. V lost 5 bases to trimming and J lost 5 bases; unmatched junction nucleotides: 10. The germline CDR1 and CDR2 sequences are SGHTA and FQGTGA. The CDR3 is 15 amino acids. The CDR3 spells CASSPGGAASETQYF. CDR3 nucleotide sequence: TGTGCCAGCAGCCCCGGGGGGGCCGCGTCGGAGACCCAGTACTTC.

The chain is built from TRBV19 and TRBJ2-6; D is uncertain. V shed 5 bases and J shed 0 bases, with 5 bases lying between them. The CDR3 spans 14 residues. Germline V gene data show CDR1 as LNHDA and CDR2 as SQIVND (reference sequence). CDR3 DNA sequence: TGTGCCAGTAGTCTAAGCTCTGGGGCCAACGTCCTGACTTTC. Its protein product is CASSLSSGANVLTF.

The J gene is TRBJ1-2, the V gene TRBV30; 8 bases align to TRBD1. J lost 6 bases, V lost 1 base, and 4 bases had no gene match. Germline V gene data show CDR1 as GTSNPN and CDR2 as SVGIG (reference sequence). The CDR3 is 13 amino acids. The CDR3 loop is CAWSARGRDGYTF. The CDR3 DNA sequence: TGTGCCTGGAGTGCCAGGGGGCGCGATGGCTACACCTTC.

This chain joins TRBV7-2 and TRBJ1-2; 8 nucleotides match TRBD1. Germline loops: CDR1 SGHTA, CDR2 FQGNSA. The trim removed 0 bases at V and 7 bases at J, leaving 10 bases unmatched. The CDR3 runs 16 residues. In nucleotides, the CDR3 is TGTGCCAGCAGCTTAGCGCTGGGGACAGGAAATGGTGGCTACACCTTC. Translation gives CASSLALGTGNGGYTF.

This rearrangement joins TRBV4-2 to TRBJ2-2; 8 bases are a match to TRBD2. The CDR3 extends over 15 amino acids. The J segment lost 6 bases and the V segment lost 2 bases, leaving 5 bases of the junction unmatched. CDR1 and CDR2 (germline): LGHNA, YNFKEQ. The CDR3 DNA is TGTGCCAGCAGCCAATGGCGGGGGGTGGCCGGGGAGCTGTTTTTT. The encoded protein is CASSQWRGVAGELFF.

This clone appeared a few times. The genes are TRBV6-2 or TRBV6-3 and TRBJ1-1, with D unresolved. V lost 2 bases, J lost 4 bases, and 5 bases lay in between. This CDR3 is built from 12 residues. CDR1 is MNHEY and CDR2 is SVGEGT in the germline V gene. The CDR3 loop reads CASSYQVTEAFF. As DNA, the CDR3 is TGTGCCAGCAGTTACCAGGTCACTGAAGCTTTCTTT.

This sequence joins TRBV7-9 and TRBJ1-3; D unresolved. There are 16 residues in the CDR3. V was cut by 1 base and J by 2 bases, with 12 bases left in between. Germline CDR1 SEHNR, CDR2 FQNEAQ (reference sequence). Here the CDR3 DNA reads TGTGCCAGCAGCTTAGTCGCGGCACCTACTGGAAACACCATATATTTT. Encoded protein: CASSLVAAPTGNTIYF.

The CDR3 is CASSLRTGKSGYGYTF. CDR3 nucleotides: TGTGCCAGCAGCTTGAGGACAGGGAAATCTGGGTATGGCTACACCTTC. The chain employs TRBV5-6 and TRBJ1-2; the match to TRBD1 covers 8 bases. The CDR3 is made up of 16 amino acids. Germline CDR1 is SGHDT and CDR2 is YYEEEE. The ends lost 1 base at V and 5 bases at J; junction bases unmatched: 10.

The CDR3 region is CASSPGGGELFF. CDR3 sequence (DNA): TGTGCCAGCAGCCCCGGTGGCGGGGAGCTGTTTTTT. The chain links TRBV7-3 to TRBJ2-2; no definite D call. Germline assignment: CDR1 SGHTA and CDR2 FQGTGA. Trimming removed 5 bases at V and 7 bases at J, with 8 bases between. The CDR3 has 12 residues.

This clone is a singleton in its sample. V and J are TRBV7-3 and TRBJ1-4, with TRBD1 matching 8 bases. The CDR3 extends over 15 amino acids. The junction had 8 bases not matched to a gene; V was cut back by 5 bases and J by 6 bases. CDR1 is SGHTA, CDR2 FQGTGA, per germline. The CDR3 DNA sequence: TGTGCCAGCAGCAGACAGGGGCGGAAGGATGAAAAACTGTTTTTT. Encoded protein: CASSRQGRKDEKLFF.

V usage is TRBV7-3 and J usage is TRBJ2-3; 7 bases are a match to TRBD2. This CDR3 region has 16 residues. Losses at the gene ends were 1 base for V and 0 bases for J; bases not matched to a gene: 4. From germline, CDR1 is SGHTA and CDR2 FQGTGA. The CDR3 protein is CASSLKGGGSTDTQYF. In DNA form, the CDR3 reads TGTGCCAGCAGCTTAAAGGGCGGGGGTAGCACAGATACGCAGTATTTT.

The chain links TRBV6-2 or TRBV6-3 to TRBJ1-2; D might be TRBD1 (5 bases). The CDR3 spans 16 residues. Germline V lookup: CDR1 MNHEY, CDR2 SVGEGT. V was pared by 0 bases and J by 4 bases, with 15 bases between. CDR3 DNA: TGTGCCAGCAGTTACTCGAATCGCGACAGAAGCTATGGCTACACCTTC. It yields the protein CASSYSNRDRSYGYTF.

The chain is built from TRBV6-5 and TRBJ2-7; D might be TRBD2 (6 bases). This CDR3 spans 15 amino acids. CDR1 is MNHEY and CDR2 is SVGAGI in the germline V gene. V was pared by 7 bases and J by 5 bases, with 21 bases between. CDR3 coding DNA: TGTGCCAGCACCACCGGGGGAAGGGAAGGTGACGAGCAGTACTTC. Its translation: CASTTGGREGDEQYF.